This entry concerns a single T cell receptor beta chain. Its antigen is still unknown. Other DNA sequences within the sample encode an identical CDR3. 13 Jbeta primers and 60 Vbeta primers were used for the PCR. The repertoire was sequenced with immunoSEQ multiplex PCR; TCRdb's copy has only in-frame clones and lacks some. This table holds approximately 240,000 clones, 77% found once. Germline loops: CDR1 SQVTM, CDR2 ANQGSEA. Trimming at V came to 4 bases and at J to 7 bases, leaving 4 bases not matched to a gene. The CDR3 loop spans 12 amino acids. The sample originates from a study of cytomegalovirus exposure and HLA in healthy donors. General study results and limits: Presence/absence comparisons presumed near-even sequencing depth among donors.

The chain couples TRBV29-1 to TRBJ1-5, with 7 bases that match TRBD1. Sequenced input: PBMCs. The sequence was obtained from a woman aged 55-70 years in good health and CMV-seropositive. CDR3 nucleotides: TGCAGCGTTGGACAGGGCAGCCAGCCCCAGCATTTT. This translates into CSVGQGSQPQHF.